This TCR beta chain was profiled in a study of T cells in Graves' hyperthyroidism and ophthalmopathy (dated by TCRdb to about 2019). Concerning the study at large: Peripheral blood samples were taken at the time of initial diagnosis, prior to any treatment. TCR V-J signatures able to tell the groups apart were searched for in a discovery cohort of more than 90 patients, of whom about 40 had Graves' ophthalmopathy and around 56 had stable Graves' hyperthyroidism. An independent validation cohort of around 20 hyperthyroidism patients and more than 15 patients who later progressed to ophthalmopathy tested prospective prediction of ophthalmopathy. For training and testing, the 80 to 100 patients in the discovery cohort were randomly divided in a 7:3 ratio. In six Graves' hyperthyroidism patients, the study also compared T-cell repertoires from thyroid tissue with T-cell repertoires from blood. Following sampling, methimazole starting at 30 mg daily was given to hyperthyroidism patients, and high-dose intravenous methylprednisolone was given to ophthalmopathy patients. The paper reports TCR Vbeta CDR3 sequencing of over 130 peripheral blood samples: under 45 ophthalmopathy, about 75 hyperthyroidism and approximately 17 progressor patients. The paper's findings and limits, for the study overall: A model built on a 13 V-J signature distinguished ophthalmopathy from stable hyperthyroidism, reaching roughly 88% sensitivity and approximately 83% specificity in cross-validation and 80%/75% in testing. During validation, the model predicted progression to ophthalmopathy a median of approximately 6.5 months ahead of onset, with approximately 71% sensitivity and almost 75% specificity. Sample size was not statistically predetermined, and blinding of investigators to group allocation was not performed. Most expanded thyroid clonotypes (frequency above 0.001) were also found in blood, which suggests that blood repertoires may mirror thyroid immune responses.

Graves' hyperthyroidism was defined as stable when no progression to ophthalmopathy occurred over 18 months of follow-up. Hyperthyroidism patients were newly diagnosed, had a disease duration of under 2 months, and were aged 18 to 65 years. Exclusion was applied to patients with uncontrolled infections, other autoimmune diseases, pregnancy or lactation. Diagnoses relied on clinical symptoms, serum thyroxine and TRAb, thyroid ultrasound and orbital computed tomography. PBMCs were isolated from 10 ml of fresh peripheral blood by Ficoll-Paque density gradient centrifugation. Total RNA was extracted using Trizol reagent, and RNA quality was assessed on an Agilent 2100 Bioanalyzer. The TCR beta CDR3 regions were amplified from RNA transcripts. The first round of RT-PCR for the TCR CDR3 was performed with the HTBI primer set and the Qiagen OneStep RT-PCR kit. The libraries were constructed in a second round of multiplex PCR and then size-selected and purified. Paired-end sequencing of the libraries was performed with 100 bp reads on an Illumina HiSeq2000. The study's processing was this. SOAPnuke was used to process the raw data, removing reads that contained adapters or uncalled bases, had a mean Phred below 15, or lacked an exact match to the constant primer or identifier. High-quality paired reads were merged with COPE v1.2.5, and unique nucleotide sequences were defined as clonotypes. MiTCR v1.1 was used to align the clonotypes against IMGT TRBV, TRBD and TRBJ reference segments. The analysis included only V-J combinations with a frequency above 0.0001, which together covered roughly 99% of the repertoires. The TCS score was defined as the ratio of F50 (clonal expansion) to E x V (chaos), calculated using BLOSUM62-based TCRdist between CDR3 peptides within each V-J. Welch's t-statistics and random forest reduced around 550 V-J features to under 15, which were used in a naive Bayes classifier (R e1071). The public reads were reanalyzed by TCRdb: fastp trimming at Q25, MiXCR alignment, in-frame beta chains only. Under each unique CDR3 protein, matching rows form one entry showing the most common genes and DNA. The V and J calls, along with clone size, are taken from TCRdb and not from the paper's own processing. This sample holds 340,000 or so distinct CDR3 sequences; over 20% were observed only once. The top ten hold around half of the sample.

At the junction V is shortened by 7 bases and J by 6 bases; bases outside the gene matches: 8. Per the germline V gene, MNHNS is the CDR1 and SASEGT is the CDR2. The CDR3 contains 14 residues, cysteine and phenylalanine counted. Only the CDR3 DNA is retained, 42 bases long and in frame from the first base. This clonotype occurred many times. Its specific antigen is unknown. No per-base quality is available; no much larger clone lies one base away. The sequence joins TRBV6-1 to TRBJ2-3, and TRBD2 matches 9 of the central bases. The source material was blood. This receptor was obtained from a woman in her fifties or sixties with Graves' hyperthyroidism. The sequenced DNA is TGTGCCAGCATCGGCGGGGGGGCCGCCGATACGCAGTATTTT. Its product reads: CASIGGGAADTQYF.